This T cell receptor (beta chain) was documented in a study of CXCR3-negative and CXCR3-positive naive CD8 T cells. Regarding the study as a whole: Both of the naive subsets showed about the same high diversity, but memory CD8+ cells had much less. Freshly isolated PBMCs were used in most assays, given partial CXCR3 loss after freezing. Naive subsets displayed similar surface CD5, and TCR strength was inferred from TRB CDR3 properties. CXCR3-positive naive cells carried more hydrophobic TRB CDR3s than CXCR3-negative ones.

Via 5' RACE with UMI labels, TRB cDNA libraries were prepared. No DNA is given; TCRdb re-called the 5' RACE reads and lists each CDR3 protein once. The repertoire table contains 65,000 to 90,000 distinct CDR3 sequences. Every subset of CD8+ T cells was sorted in triplicate at under 350,000 cells each. About this clonotype itself: What it binds is not known.

Germline values: CDR1 LGHDT, CDR2 YNNKEL (reference sequence). This CDR3 contains 14 residues. The TCR was taken from a human donor in good health. Some clones in this sample may be carry-over from other donors' samples. Source material: naive CXCR3+ CD8+ T cells from blood. As for subset: CD45RO-CCR7+CD27+CD95- naive CD8+ T cells expressing CXCR3 (TNR3+). This rearrangement joins TRBV3-1 to TRBJ2-5; TCRdb returns TRBD2, unconfirmable since there is no DNA. The CDR3 loop reads CASSQPGLEETQYF.